This entry is about one TCR beta chain. The library tagged each cDNA molecule with unique molecular identifiers. Each CDR3 protein gets one entry after TCRdb re-called the reads with MiXCR. The sample carries about 3,100 distinct CDR3 sequences, roughly 50% recorded once. The entry originates in a study of human T cells and chemical hapten exposure. The study extracted total RNA from unfractionated whole blood. V was cut by 4 bases and J by 6 bases, with 14 bases left in between. The CDR3 totals 14 residues. This TCR derives from a human donor who had alopecia or was a healthy volunteer (not recorded which). Some clones in this sample may be carry-over from other donors' samples. This table probably holds off-target reads from a library built for another chain. Material: whole blood. The chain uses TRBV12-3 or TRBV12-4 and TRBJ2-3, with D possibly TRBD2 on 6 matching bases. For the CDR3, the DNA is TGTGCCAGCAGTTACGCCCTCACTAGCGATACGCAGTATTTT. Its translation: CASSYALTSDTQYF.